The rows below give T cell receptor beta chains drawn from one sample of a study of OX40 agonist ivuxolimab in advanced cancers. The protocol was immunoSEQ multiplex PCR, while the TCRdb copy is restricted to in-frame clones and leaves out a portion. The sample shows around 59,000 clones, about 89% of them seen only once. The source material was CD4+ or CD8+ T cells sorted from blood, sampled in a trial of the OX40 agonist ivuxolimab. The receptors derive from an adult with an advanced solid tumor such as melanoma, head and neck, liver or kidney cancer. The CDR3 runs from the conserved cysteine through the conserved F or W. Each record gives: J gene, V gene, CDR3 length, clone size, D gene, CDR3 DNA, CDR3 protein. D genes are given only for firm matches. Clone size is not always given. Where it is, it says once, few, many or a class for expanded clones.

TRBJ2-7	TRBV6-5	14	-	-	TGTGCCAGCAGTTACTCGACCAGGGTCCACGAGCAGTACTTC	CASSYSTRVHEQYF
TRBJ2-1	TRBV7-8	13	-	TRBD2	TGTGCCAGCAGCCGACCAACTAGCGATGAGCAGTTCTTC	CASSRPTSDEQFF
TRBJ1-4	TRBV30	13	-	-	TGTGCCGGCCAGGGGCCCGGGGTTGAAAAACTGTTTTTT	CAGQGPGVEKLFF
TRBJ2-1	TRBV5-1	18	-	TRBD1	TGCGCCAGCAGCTTGTGGTCAGGGGGCCCTAGTTCGGACAATGAGCAGTTCTTC	CASSLWSGGPSSDNEQFF
TRBJ2-1	TRBV7-2	13	-	TRBD2	TGTGCCAGCAGCACCTCTAGCGGGAGGAAGCAGTTCTTC	CASSTSSGRKQFF
TRBJ2-7	TRBV4-1	12	-	TRBD2	TGCGCCAGCGGGCTAGCGGACGGCGAGCAGTACTTC	CASGLADGEQYF
TRBJ2-7	TRBV18	14	-	-	TGTGCCAGCTCACCGACAACAGGAGGACTCGAGCAGTACTTC	CASSPTTGGLEQYF
TRBJ2-1	TRBV5-1	13	-	-	TGCGCCAGCAGCTTTCCGGAGACTAATGAGCAGTTCTTC	CASSFPETNEQFF
TRBJ1-1	TRBV6-5	14	-	-	TGTGCCAGCAAAACCACAGGGTTGGAAACTGAAGCTTTCTTT	CASKTTGLETEAFF
TRBJ2-7	TRBV7-9	13	few	-	TGTGCCAGCAGCTTAGTAGGAACCTACGAGCAGTACTTC	CASSLVGTYEQYF
TRBJ2-1	TRBV19	16	-	-	TGTGCCAGTAGTAGGGACTTTAGGAGCTCCTACAATGAGCAGTTCTTC	CASSRDFRSSYNEQFF
TRBJ1-1	TRBV4-3	13	-	-	TGCGCCAGCAGCCACGGGGGAGTCACTGAAGCTTTCTTT	CASSHGGVTEAFF
TRBJ1-3	TRBV5-4	14	-	-	TGTGCCAGCAGCGTAGACCTGACCGGAAACACCATATATTTT	CASSVDLTGNTIYF
TRBJ2-1	TRBV7-9	13	-	TRBD2	TGTGCCGCGACTAGCGGGAGGTACAATGAGCAGTTCTTC	CAATSGRYNEQFF
TRBJ2-2	TRBV7-7	14	-	-	TGTGCTAGCAGTCTGAGCGGGAACACCGGGGAGCTGTTTTTT	CASSLSGNTGELFF
TRBJ2-2	TRBV5-6	15	-	-	TGTGCCAGCAGCCCTTTGGGGAGAGGCACCGGGGAGCTGTTTTTT	CASSPLGRGTGELFF
TRBJ2-1	TRBV7-9	13	-	-	TGTGCCAGCAGCTTAGCGACGAGCGGGGAGCAGTTCTTC	CASSLATSGEQFF
TRBJ2-1	TRBV9	12	-	-	TGTGCCAGCAGCGTCATGGGAGGAAAGCAGTTCTTC	CASSVMGGKQFF
TRBJ2-7	TRBV6-6	15	once	TRBD1	TGTGCCAGCACTCCATCGGGACAGCTGATCTACGAGCAGTACTTC	CASTPSGQLIYEQYF
TRBJ2-5	TRBV28	15	few	-	TGTGCCAGCAGTTTATTGTCAGGGCTTAGGGAGACCCAGTACTTC	CASSLLSGLRETQYF
TRBJ2-5	TRBV19	13	-	-	TGTGCCAGTAGTATAGCGGTACAAGAGACCCAGTACTTC	CASSIAVQETQYF
TRBJ1-2	TRBV4-3	14	-	-	TGCGCCAGCAGCCATTTAGGACAAGGGTATGGCTACACCTTC	CASSHLGQGYGYTF
TRBJ2-1	TRBV5-1	13	-	TRBD2	TGCGCCAGCAGCCCGGGGGGAGGTGATGAGCAGTTCTTC	CASSPGGGDEQFF
TRBJ2-7	TRBV5-5	15	-	TRBD2	TGTGCCAGCAGCTTGTTACTAGCGGGAAGGGGGGAGCAGTACTTC	CASSLLLAGRGEQYF
TRBJ2-4	TRBV9	15	-	TRBD2	TGTGCCAGCAGTGTTAGCGGGGCGGGCTCAAACATTCAGTACTTC	CASSVSGAGSNIQYF
TRBJ2-7	TRBV20-1	11	-	-	TGCAGTGCTACCCGAGGGCTCGAGCAGTACTTC	CSATRGLEQYF
TRBJ1-4	TRBV27	15	-	-	TGTGCCAGCAGTTTAATTGGGAGGACTAATGAAAAACTGTTTTTT	CASSLIGRTNEKLFF
TRBJ2-3	TRBV7-9	15	-	TRBD1	TGTGCCAGCAGCCAGACCGGGACAGGGGGAGATACGCAGTATTTT	CASSQTGTGGDTQYF
TRBJ2-3	TRBV4-3	21	-	TRBD2	TGCGCCAGCAGCCAAGATCAACCAGCGGGAGCCACCGGTGCCCCGGTCGATACGCAGTATTTT	CASSQDQPAGATGAPVDTQYF
TRBJ1-1	TRBV7-9	13	-	-	TGTGCCAGCCGGACGGCAGTGAACACTGAAGCTTTCTTT	CASRTAVNTEAFF
TRBJ2-7	TRBV10-1	14	-	TRBD2	TGCGCCAGCAGTGAGGGCGGGAGCGGATACGAGCAGTACTTC	CASSEGGSGYEQYF
TRBJ1-1	TRBV5-1	14	-	-	TGCGCCAGCAGCTTGTATGGGTTGAACACTGAAGCTTTCTTT	CASSLYGLNTEAFF
TRBJ2-7	TRBV7-9	11	-	-	TGTGCCAGCAGCTTCCGGTACGAGCAGTACTTC	CASSFRYEQYF
TRBJ1-1	TRBV15	15	-	-	TGTGCCACCAGCAGAGATAGGCACAGGAACACTGAAGCTTTCTTT	CATSRDRHRNTEAFF
TRBJ1-2	TRBV28	14	-	TRBD1	TGTGCCAGCTTCCCCCCGGGGACAGCCTATGGCTACACCTTC	CASFPPGTAYGYTF
TRBJ2-1	TRBV28	13	-	-	TGTGCCAGCAGTCCGACCCAAAACAATGAGCAGTTCTTC	CASSPTQNNEQFF
TRBJ2-7	TRBV5-5	15	-	-	TGTGCCAGCAGCCCCTTTGCTCGGGATTCCTACGAGCAGTACTTC	CASSPFARDSYEQYF
TRBJ2-3	TRBV11-3	13	few	TRBD2	TGTGCCAGCAGCTGGTCTAGCGGAGATACGCAGTATTTT	CASSWSSGDTQYF
TRBJ2-3	TRBV25-1	14	-	-	TGTGCCAGCAGCGACCTCATCGGAACAGATACGCAGTATTTT	CASSDLIGTDTQYF
TRBJ2-6	TRBV7-9	15	-	-	TGTGCCAGCAGCTTAGGGGTGGCTGGGGCCAACGTCCTGACTTTC	CASSLGVAGANVLTF
TRBJ1-1	TRBV6-1	15	-	-	TGTGCCAGCAGTGAACCCCCAGCCTCGAACACTGAAGCTTTCTTT	CASSEPPASNTEAFF
TRBJ2-7	TRBV7-2	14	-	TRBD1	TGTGCCAGCAGCCCCGGGACAGGGGGCTACGAGCAGTACTTC	CASSPGTGGYEQYF
TRBJ1-2	TRBV27	18	-	-	TGTGCCAGCAGTTTATTAATTGGGCCTGGGGATCGGGTGGATGGCTACACCTTC	CASSLLIGPGDRVDGYTF